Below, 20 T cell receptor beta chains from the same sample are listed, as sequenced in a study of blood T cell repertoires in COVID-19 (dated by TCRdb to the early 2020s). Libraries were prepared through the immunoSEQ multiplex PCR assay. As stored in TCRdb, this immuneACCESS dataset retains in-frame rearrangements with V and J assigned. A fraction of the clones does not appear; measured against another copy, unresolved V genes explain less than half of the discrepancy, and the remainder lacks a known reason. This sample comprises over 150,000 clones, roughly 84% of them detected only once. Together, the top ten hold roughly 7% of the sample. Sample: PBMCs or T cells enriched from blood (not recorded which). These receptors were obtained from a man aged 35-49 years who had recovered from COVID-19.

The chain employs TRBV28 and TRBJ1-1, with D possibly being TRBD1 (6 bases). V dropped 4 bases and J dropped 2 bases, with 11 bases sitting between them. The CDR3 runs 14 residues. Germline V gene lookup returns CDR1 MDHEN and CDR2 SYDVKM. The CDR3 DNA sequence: TGTGCCAGCAGTTCCACAGGGATTAACACTGAAGCTTTCTTT. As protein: CASSSTGINTEAFF.

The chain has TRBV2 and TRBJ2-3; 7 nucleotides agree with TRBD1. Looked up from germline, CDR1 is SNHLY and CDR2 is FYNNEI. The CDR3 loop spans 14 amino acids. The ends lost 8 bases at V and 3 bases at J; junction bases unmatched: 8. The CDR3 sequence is CASQTGMVTDTQYF. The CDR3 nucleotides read TGTGCCAGCCAGACAGGGATGGTAACAGATACGCAGTATTTT.

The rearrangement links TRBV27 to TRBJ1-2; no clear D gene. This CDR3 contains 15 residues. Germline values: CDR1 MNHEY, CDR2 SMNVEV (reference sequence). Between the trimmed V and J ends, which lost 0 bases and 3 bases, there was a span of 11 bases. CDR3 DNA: TGTGCCAGCAGTTTATCCGCCGAGGGTTACTATGGCTACACCTTC. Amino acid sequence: CASSLSAEGYYGYTF.

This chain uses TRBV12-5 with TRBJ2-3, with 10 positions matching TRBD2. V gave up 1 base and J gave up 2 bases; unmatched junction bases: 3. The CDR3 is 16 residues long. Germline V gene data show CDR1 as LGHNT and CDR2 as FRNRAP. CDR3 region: CASGLGLAGVTDTQYF. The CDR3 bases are TGTGCTAGTGGTTTGGGCCTAGCGGGGGTCACAGATACGCAGTATTTT.

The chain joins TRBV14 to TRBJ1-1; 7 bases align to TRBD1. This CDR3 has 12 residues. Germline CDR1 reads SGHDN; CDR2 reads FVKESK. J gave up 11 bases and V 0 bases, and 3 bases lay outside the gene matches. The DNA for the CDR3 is TGTGCCAGCAGCCAAGACAGGGGGTCGGCTTTCTTT. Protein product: CASSQDRGSAFF.

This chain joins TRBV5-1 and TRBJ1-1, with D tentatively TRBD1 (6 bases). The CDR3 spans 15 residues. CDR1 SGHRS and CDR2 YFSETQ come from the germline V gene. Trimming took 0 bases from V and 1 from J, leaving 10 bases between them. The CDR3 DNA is TGCGCCAGCAGCTTGGCCCCGACAGGGAACACTGAAGCTTTCTTT. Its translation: CASSLAPTGNTEAFF.

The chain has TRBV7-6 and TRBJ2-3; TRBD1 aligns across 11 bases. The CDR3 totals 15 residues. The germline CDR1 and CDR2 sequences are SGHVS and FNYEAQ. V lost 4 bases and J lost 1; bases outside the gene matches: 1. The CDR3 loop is CASSSGQGGTDTQYF. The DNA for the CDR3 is TGTGCCAGCAGCTCGGGACAGGGGGGCACAGATACGCAGTATTTT.

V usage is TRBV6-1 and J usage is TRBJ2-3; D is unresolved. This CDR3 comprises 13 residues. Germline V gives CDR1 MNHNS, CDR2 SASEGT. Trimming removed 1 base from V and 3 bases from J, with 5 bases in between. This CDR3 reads CASSEGRTDTQYF. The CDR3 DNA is TGTGCCAGCAGTGAAGGCAGAACAGATACGCAGTATTTT.

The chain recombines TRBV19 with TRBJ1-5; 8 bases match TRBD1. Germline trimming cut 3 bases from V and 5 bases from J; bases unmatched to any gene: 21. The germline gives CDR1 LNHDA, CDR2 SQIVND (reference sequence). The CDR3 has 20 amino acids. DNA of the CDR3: TGTGCCAGTAGTATGGTCCTCCCTTTAAGCAGGACAGGGTTTGATCAGCCCCAGCATTTT. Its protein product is CASSMVLPLSRTGFDQPQHF. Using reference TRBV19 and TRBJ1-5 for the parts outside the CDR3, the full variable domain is DGGITQSPKYLFRKEGQNVTLSCEQNLNHDAMYWYRQDPGQGLRLIYYSQIVNDFQKGDIAEGYSVSREKKESFPLTVTSAQKNPTAFYLCASSMVLPLSRTGFDQPQHFGDGTRLSIL.

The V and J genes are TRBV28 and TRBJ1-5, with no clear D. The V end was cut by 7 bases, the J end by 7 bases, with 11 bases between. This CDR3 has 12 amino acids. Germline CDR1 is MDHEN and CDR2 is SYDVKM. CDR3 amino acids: CASNARTQPQHF. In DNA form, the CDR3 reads TGTGCCAGCAACGCGCGAACGCAGCCCCAGCATTTT.

CDR3 nucleotides: TGCAGCGTTGAGGAGTATAGAGGCTATGGCTACACCTTC. Protein product: CSVEEYRGYGYTF. The chain recombines TRBV29-1 with TRBJ1-2, with D unresolved. In germline, CDR1 is SQVTM, CDR2 ANQGSEA. There are 13 residues in the CDR3. The V end was cut by 3 bases, the J end by 4 bases, with 12 bases between.

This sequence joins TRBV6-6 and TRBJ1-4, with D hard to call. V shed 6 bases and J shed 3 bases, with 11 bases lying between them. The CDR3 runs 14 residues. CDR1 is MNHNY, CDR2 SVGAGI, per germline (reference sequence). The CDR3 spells CASRTTRANEKLFF. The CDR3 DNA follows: TGTGCCAGCAGGACGACACGCGCTAATGAAAAACTGTTTTTT.

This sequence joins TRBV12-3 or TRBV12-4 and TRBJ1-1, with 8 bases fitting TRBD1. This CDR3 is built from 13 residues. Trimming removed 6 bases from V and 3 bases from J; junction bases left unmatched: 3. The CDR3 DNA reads TGTGCCAGCAGCTCAGGGGGCTACACTGAAGCTTTCTTT. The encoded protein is CASSSGGYTEAFF.

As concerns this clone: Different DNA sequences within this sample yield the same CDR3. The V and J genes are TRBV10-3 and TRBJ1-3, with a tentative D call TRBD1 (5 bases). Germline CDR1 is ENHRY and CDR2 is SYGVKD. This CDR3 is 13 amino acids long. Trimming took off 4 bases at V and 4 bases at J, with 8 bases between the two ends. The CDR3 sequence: CAISADSGNTIYF. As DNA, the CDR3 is TGTGCCATCAGTGCCGACAGCGGAAACACCATATATTTT.

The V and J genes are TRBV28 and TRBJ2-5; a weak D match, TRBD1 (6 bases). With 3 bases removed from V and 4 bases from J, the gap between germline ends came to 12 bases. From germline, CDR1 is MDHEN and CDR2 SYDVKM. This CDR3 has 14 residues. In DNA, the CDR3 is TGTGCCAGCAGTTTCCCAGGGGCTGGAGAGACCCAGTACTTC. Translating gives CASSFPGAGETQYF.

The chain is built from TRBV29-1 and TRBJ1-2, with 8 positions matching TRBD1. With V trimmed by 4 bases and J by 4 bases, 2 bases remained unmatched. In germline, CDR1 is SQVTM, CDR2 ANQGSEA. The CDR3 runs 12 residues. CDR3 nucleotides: TGCAGCGTTGCGGACAGGGTCTATGGCTACACCTTC. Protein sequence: CSVADRVYGYTF. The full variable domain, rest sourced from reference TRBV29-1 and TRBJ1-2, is SAVISQKPSRDICQRGTSLTIQCQVDSQVTMMFWYRQQPGQSLTLIATANQGSEATYESGFVIDKFPISRPNLTFSTLTVSNMSPEDSSIYLCSVADRVYGYTFGSGTRLTVV.

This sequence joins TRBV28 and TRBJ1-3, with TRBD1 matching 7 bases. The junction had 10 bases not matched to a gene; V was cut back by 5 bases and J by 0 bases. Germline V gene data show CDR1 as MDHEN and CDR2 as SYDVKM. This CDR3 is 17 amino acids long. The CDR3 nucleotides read TGTGCCAGCAGTCCCGCCGCGGGACAGCCCTCTGGAAACACCATATATTTT. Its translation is CASSPAAGQPSGNTIYF.

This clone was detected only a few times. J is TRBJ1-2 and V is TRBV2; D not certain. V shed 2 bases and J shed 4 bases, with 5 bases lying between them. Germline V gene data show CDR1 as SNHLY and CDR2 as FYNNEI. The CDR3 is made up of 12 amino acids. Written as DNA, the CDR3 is TGTGCCAGCAGTGAACTTATCTATGGCTACACCTTC. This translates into CASSELIYGYTF. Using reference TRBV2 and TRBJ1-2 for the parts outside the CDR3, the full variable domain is EPEVTQTPSHQVTQMGQEVILRCVPISNHLYFYWYRQILGQKVEFLVSFYNNEISEKSEIFDDQFSVERPDGSNFTLKIRSTKLEDSAMYFCASSELIYGYTFGSGTRLTVV.

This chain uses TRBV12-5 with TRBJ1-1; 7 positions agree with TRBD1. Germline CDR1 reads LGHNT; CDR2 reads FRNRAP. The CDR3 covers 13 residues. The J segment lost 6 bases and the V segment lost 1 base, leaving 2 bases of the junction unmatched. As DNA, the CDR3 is TGTGCTAGTGGTTTGGACAGGGGTGCTGAAGCTTTCTTT. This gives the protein CASGLDRGAEAFF.

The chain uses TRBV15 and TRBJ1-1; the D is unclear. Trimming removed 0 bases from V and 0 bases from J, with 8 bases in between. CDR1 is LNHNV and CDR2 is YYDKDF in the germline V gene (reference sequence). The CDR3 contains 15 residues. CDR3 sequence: CATSRDYGLNTEAFF. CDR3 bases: TGTGCCACCAGCAGAGATTACGGTCTGAACACTGAAGCTTTCTTT.